What follows are 21 T cell receptor beta chains derived from one specimen sequenced in a study of cytomegalovirus exposure and HLA in healthy donors. The PCR made use of 60 Vbeta and 13 Jbeta primers. The data were produced by immunoSEQ multiplex PCR, yet TCRdb's version contains in-frame clones alone and is incomplete. The table lists 150,000 to 200,000 clones, about 64% of them singletons. The material sequenced was PBMCs. These receptors were collected from a man aged 50 to 60 in good health and CMV-seronegative.

The chain uses TRBV2 and TRBJ2-3; 8 bases align to TRBD2. V trimming: 6 bases; J trimming: 0 bases; junction bases outside the gene matches: 8. The CDR3 covers 16 residues. Germline V gene sequence: CDR1 SNHLY, CDR2 FYNNEI. CDR3 DNA sequence: TGTGCCAGCAGCCTTGGTGCGGGGGGTAGCACAGATACGCAGTATTTT. The encoded protein is CASSLGAGGSTDTQYF.

The V call is TRBV6-1, the J call TRBJ2-3; D remains ambiguous. The V end was cut by 0 bases, the J end by 10 bases, with 17 bases between. Germline CDR1 reads MNHNS; CDR2 reads SASEGT. The CDR3 totals 15 residues. CDR3 amino acids: CASSEADASSEAQYF. The CDR3 DNA reads as TGTGCCAGCAGTGAAGCTGACGCCTCTTCAGAGGCGCAGTATTTT.

This clone was recorded a few times. The rearrangement uses TRBV4-1 and TRBJ1-6; D call uncertain. The CDR3 extends over 14 amino acids. V dropped 0 bases and J dropped 7 bases, with 7 bases sitting between them. Germline V lookup: CDR1 MGHRA, CDR2 YSYEKL. Here the CDR3 reads CASSQETGNSPLHF. DNA for the CDR3: TGCGCCAGCAGCCAAGAAACCGGGAATTCACCCCTCCACTTT.

As for this clone: The junction differs from germline at one of its ends, possibly a read error. The chain has TRBV7-7 and TRBJ2-5; the D gene is possibly TRBD1 (5 bases). Germline CDR1 is SSHAT and CDR2 is FNYEAQ (reference sequence). The length of the CDR3 is 15 residues. In DNA form, the CDR3 reads TGTGCTAGCAGCTTAGGTGGGGCGCCCCAAGAGACCCAGTACTTC. Translated: CASSLGGAPQETQYF.

This clone has a count of ten or more. The V gene is TRBV30, the J gene TRBJ1-4; TRBD1 matches 11 bases. Germline-derived CDR1 and CDR2 are GTSNPN and SVGIG (reference sequence). The CDR3 extends over 12 amino acids. CDR3 sequence (DNA): TGTCGTTGGGACAGGGGGAATGAAAAACTGTTTTTT. Protein product: CRWDRGNEKLFF.

V usage is TRBV6-1 and J usage is TRBJ1-5; D remains ambiguous. Trimming cost V 6 bases and J 0 bases, with 12 bases left between them. The germline V gene has CDR1 MNHNS and CDR2 SASEGT. The CDR3 is 15 residues long. The CDR3 nucleotides are TGTGCCAGCAGCCCACAGCCTATTAGCAATCAGCCCCAGCATTTT. Its protein product is CASSPQPISNQPQHF.

In DNA, the CDR3 is TGTGCCAGCAGCATGACTAGCGGGGGGGCCTACGAGCAGTACTTC. Protein product: CASSMTSGGAYEQYF. V usage is TRBV9 and J usage is TRBJ2-7; 14 nucleotides align to TRBD2. The CDR3 loop spans 15 amino acids. Germline CDR1 is SGDLS and CDR2 is YYNGEE. Trimming removed 4 bases from V and 2 bases from J; junction bases left unmatched: 2. Based on the CDR3 plus reference TRBV9 and TRBJ2-7, the full variable domain is DSGVTQTPKHLITATGQRVTLRCSPRSGDLSVYWYQQSLDQGLQFLIQYYNGEERAKGNILERFSAQQFPDLHSELNLSSLELGDSALYFCASSMTSGGAYEQYFGPGTRLTVT.

This clone occurred once. The CDR3 spells CASSEEIGGNQPQHF. CDR3 bases: TGTGCCAGCAGTGAAGAAATAGGGGGCAATCAGCCCCAGCATTTT. The rearrangement joins TRBV2 to TRBJ1-5, with a tentative D call TRBD1 (5 bases). The CDR3 sequence is 15 residues long. Germline V gene data show CDR1 as SNHLY and CDR2 as FYNNEI. V lost 1 base, J lost 2 bases, and 9 bases lay in between.

This clone was found a few times. The chain is built from TRBV7-9 and TRBJ1-1, with a possible D match to TRBD1 (5 bases). In germline, CDR1 is SEHNR, CDR2 FQNEAQ (reference sequence). Trimming removed 1 base from V and 6 bases from J, with 12 bases in between. This CDR3 has 14 amino acids. The CDR3 coding sequence is TGTGCCAGCAGCTTAGGAGCAGGGAAGGCTGAAGCTTTCTTT. Encoded protein: CASSLGAGKAEAFF.

The CDR3 nucleotides read TGTGCCAGCAGCTCCAGGGTGGTTAACTACGAGCAGTACTTC. This encodes CASSSRVVNYEQYF. The chain recombines TRBV7-2 with TRBJ2-7; perhaps TRBD1 as D (5 bases). V lost 4 bases and J lost 3, with 13 bases in between. This CDR3 contains 14 residues. In germline, CDR1 is SGHTA, CDR2 FQGNSA.

This clone was picked up many times. This chain connects TRBV9 to TRBJ1-1; D unresolved. The V end was cut by 3 bases, the J end by 8 bases, with 20 bases between. Germline V CDR1 and CDR2: SGDLS, YYNGEE. CDR3 length equals 15 residues. CDR3 residues: CASSAVTAVMEEAFF. For the CDR3, the DNA is TGTGCCAGCAGCGCAGTAACAGCTGTTATGGAAGAAGCTTTCTTT.

This clone has a handful of counts. The rearrangement uses TRBV5-1 and TRBJ1-1; the D gene is possibly TRBD1 (6 bases). Germline CDR1 is SGHRS and CDR2 is YFSETQ. V was shortened by 4 bases and J by 4 bases, with 20 bases between the two germline ends. This CDR3 region has 16 residues. CDR3 in DNA: TGCGCCAGCAGCCCCAGGGGCGGGGGGACCCTCACTGAAGCTTTCTTT. It codes for CASSPRGGGTLTEAFF.

This clone was detected a few times. V and J are TRBV29-1 and TRBJ2-3, with TRBD2 identical over 7 bases. Germline assignment: CDR1 SQVTM and CDR2 ANQGSEA. The CDR3 has 14 amino acids. With 3 bases clipped from V and 0 bases from J, the junction kept 3 bases outside the gene matches. Written as DNA, the CDR3 is TGCAGCGTTGAGTGGCGGGGGAGCACAGATACGCAGTATTTT. Translating it yields CSVEWRGSTDTQYF.

The genes are TRBV28 and TRBJ1-5, with TRBD1 matching 11 bases. V was clipped by 7 bases and J by 3 bases; unmatched bases: 11. CDR3 size: 17 residues. From germline, CDR1 is MDHEN and CDR2 SYDVKM. CDR3 DNA sequence: TGTGCCAGCACCTACCCGGGACAGGGGGACCTCAATCAGCCCCAGCATTTT. It codes for CASTYPGQGDLNQPQHF.

The chain has TRBV10-3 and TRBJ2-5; 7 bases are a match to TRBD1. This CDR3 has 14 residues. Trimming removed 6 bases from V and 3 bases from J; junction bases left unmatched: 7. Germline CDR1 reads ENHRY; CDR2 reads SYGVKD. In DNA, the CDR3 is TGTGCCATCAGGGGACAGTCAGTCGAAGAGACCCAGTACTTC. As protein: CAIRGQSVEETQYF.

The CDR3 sequence: CASSLEQGAKMYGYTF. The CDR3 DNA is TGTGCCAGCAGCTTAGAACAGGGGGCGAAGATGTATGGCTACACCTTC. V gene TRBV7-2 combines with J gene TRBJ1-2; 9 positions match TRBD1. Germline assignment: CDR1 SGHTA and CDR2 FQGNSA. V lost 1 base to trimming and J lost 5 bases; unmatched junction nucleotides: 8. The CDR3 contains 16 residues.

The V gene is TRBV5-4, the J gene TRBJ1-1; no clear D. Trimming left V 3 bases short and J 8 bases short, with 11 bases between. CDR3 length: 12 amino acids. The germline V gene encodes CDR1 SGHNT and CDR2 YYREEE (reference sequence). CDR3 in amino acids: CASSSRAGEAFF. Here the CDR3 DNA reads TGTGCCAGCAGCTCGAGGGCAGGAGAAGCTTTCTTT.

The chain links TRBV25-1 to TRBJ2-2; TRBD2 matches at 7 bases. After removal of 5 bases from V and 6 bases from J, the junction contained 6 bases not matched to a gene. The V gene's germline CDR1 is MGHDK and CDR2 SYGVNS. The CDR3 totals 14 residues. The DNA for the CDR3 is TGTGCCAGCAGTAATGGGGGGGTAGCCGGGGAGCTGTTTTTT. Translating it yields CASSNGGVAGELFF.

The V call is TRBV9, the J call TRBJ1-2; D unclear. The CDR3 is made up of 13 amino acids. Trimming stripped 4 bases from V and 7 bases from J, with 14 bases between. Germline V gives CDR1 SGDLS, CDR2 YYNGEE. CDR3 sequence (DNA): TGTGCCAGCAGCCCCGTATCGGGAGCTGGCTACACCTTC. Its protein is CASSPVSGAGYTF.

As DNA, the CDR3 is TGTGCCAGTAGTGCAAAAGGAATAGCTCAGAGGGGGCGGATGAACACTGAAGCTTTCTTT. Encoded protein: CASSAKGIAQRGRMNTEAFF. V usage is TRBV19 and J usage is TRBJ1-1, with 7 nucleotides matching TRBD1. J lost 0 bases, V lost 5 bases, and 21 bases had no gene match. Germline CDR1 is LNHDA and CDR2 is SQIVND (reference sequence). This CDR3 spans 20 amino acids. Together with reference TRBV19 and TRBJ1-1, the CDR3 gives the full variable domain: DGGITQSPKYLFRKEGQNVTLSCEQNLNHDAMYWYRQDPGQGLRLIYYSQIVNDFQKGDIAEGYSVSREKKESFPLTVTSAQKNPTAFYLCASSAKGIAQRGRMNTEAFFGQGTRLTVV.

This rearrangement joins TRBV27 to TRBJ2-3; TRBD2 aligns across 11 bases. With 4 bases clipped from V and 4 bases from J, the junction kept 10 bases outside the gene matches. In germline, CDR1 is MNHEY, CDR2 SMNVEV (reference sequence). The CDR3 spans 17 residues. The CDR3 spells CASSSRLLAGGPDTQYF. In nucleotides, the CDR3 is TGTGCCAGCAGTTCCCGCCTCCTAGCGGGGGGACCAGATACGCAGTATTTT.